This TCR beta chain was profiled in a study of blood T cells in healthy people across ages. RNA extraction gave at least 5 micrograms of total RNA per sample. This clonotype was picked up one time. What it binds is unknown. The V gene lost 6 bases and the J gene lost 2 bases, with 17 bases spanning the gap. CDR3 length equals 16 residues. Germline V gene data show CDR1 as MNHEY and CDR2 as SVGEGT. Overall study findings and caveats: When set beside aged donors, long-lived donors presented more naive CD4+ cells and higher diversity.

Together with a sample-barcoded 5' primer, a J-beta primer mix was included in a second PCR lasting about 7 to 12 cycles. Tags on each cDNA molecule came from a template-switch adaptor with 12 random nucleotides. TCRdb re-derived calls from the 5' RACE reads in MiXCR, one entry per CDR3 protein. In the table there are around 800,000 distinct CDR3 sequences, around two thirds of which are singletons. The V gene is TRBV6-2 or TRBV6-3, the J gene TRBJ2-1; TRBD1 is a possible D gene (6 bases). The sequenced sample consisted of blood. The source of this sequence is a man aged 30-40 years in good health. In DNA form, the CDR3 reads TGTGCCAGCAGGGGCTTGGGACACCCGACCTACAATGAGCAGTTCTTC. Translated, it gives CASRGLGHPTYNEQFF.